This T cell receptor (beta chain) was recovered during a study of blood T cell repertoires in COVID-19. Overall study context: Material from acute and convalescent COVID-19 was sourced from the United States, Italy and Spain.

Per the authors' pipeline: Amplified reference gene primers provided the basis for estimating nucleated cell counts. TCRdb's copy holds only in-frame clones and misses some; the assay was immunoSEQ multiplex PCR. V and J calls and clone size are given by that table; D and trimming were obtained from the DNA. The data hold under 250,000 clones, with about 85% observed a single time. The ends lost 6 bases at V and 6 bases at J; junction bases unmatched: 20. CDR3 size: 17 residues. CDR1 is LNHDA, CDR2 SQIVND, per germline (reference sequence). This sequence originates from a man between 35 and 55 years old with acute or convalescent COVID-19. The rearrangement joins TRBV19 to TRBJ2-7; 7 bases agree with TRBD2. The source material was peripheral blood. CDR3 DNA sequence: TGTGCCAGTAGCCTACAAGGACGGCCGCGGGAGTCGTCCGAGCAGTACTTC. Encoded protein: CASSLQGRPRESSEQYF.